A selection of T cell receptor beta chains follows, all from one sample in a study of vaccination effects on CD4 cells after COVID-19. These receptors have no known antigen. TCRdb keeps only in-frame clones here, not all; method: immunoSEQ multiplex PCR. The sample has 25,000 or so clones; approximately 70% are singletons. The specimen was CD4+ T cells from PBMCs cultured with HCoV-OC43 spike peptides, collected before COVID-19 vaccination. The source of these receptors is a human donor who received a COVID-19 vaccine. The CDR3 runs from the conserved cysteine through the conserved F or W. Each record gives: clone size, V gene, J gene, D gene, CDR3 DNA, CDR3 protein. A D gene is named only where the DNA matches it firmly. Rows give clone size only sometimes, using once, few, many, or a class for an expanded clone.

>NA|TRBV19|TRBJ2-5|TRBD1
TGTGCCAGTAGTTCTGACAGGGGACAGACCCAGTACTTC
CASSSDRGQTQYF
>once|TRBV5-6|TRBJ2-3|NA
TGTGCCAGCAGCTTGAGGGGGGGCGGAACAGATACGCAGTATTTT
CASSLRGGGTDTQYF
>NA|TRBV11-2|TRBJ2-1|TRBD2
TGTGCCAGCAGCTTAGTCCGGACTAGCGGAGCCTACAATGAGCAGTTCTTC
CASSLVRTSGAYNEQFF
>NA|TRBV6-4|TRBJ2-1|NA
TGTGCCAGCAGTGTGGCTAGCACGAACAATGAGCAGTTCTTC
CASSVASTNNEQFF
>NA|TRBV30|TRBJ1-3|NA
TGTGCCTCAAGCAGGGCGAATGGAAACACCATATATTTT
CASSRANGNTIYF
>few|TRBV10-3|TRBJ2-1|TRBD1
TGTGCCACGTGGGACAGCTACAATGAGCAGTTCTTC
CATWDSYNEQFF
>NA|TRBV3-1/TRBV3-2|TRBJ1-2|NA
TGTGCCAGCAGCCAAGATCGAGGGGTCGACTATGGCTACACCTTC
CASSQDRGVDYGYTF
>NA|TRBV3-1/TRBV3-2|TRBJ1-5|NA
TGTGCCAGCAGCCAGGGTTATCAGCCCCAGCATTTT
CASSQGYQPQHF
>few|TRBV19|TRBJ2-2|TRBD1
TGTGCCAGTAGTCGGGACAGGGCGGGCACCGGGGAGCTGTTTTTT
CASSRDRAGTGELFF
>NA|TRBV5-1|TRBJ1-3|NA
TGCGCCAGCAGCTCGAATGTGATAGGATCTGGAAACACCATATATTTT
CASSSNVIGSGNTIYF
>NA|TRBV12-3/TRBV12-4|TRBJ2-5|NA
TGTGCCAGCAGTTTAATCCAGACCCAGTACTTC
CASSLIQTQYF
>NA|TRBV15|TRBJ2-7|TRBD2
TGTGCCACCAGCAGAGTCGGTAGCGGGATCTACGAGCAGTACTTC
CATSRVGSGIYEQYF
>NA|TRBV19|TRBJ1-1|NA
TGTGCCGCAAACGAGGGGATTTTGAGTACTGAAGCTTTCTTT
CAANEGILSTEAFF
>few|TRBV25-1|TRBJ1-2|NA
TGTGCCAGCAGTCCCGACGGGGACCTCACTAACTATGGCTACACCTTC
CASSPDGDLTNYGYTF
>NA|TRBV6-5|TRBJ1-1|NA
TGTGCCAGCAGTTACCGTTCCGCAGGACCATACACTGAAGCTTTCTTT
CASSYRSAGPYTEAFF
>NA|TRBV6-6|TRBJ1-5|TRBD1
TGTGCCAGCAGACGAGACAGGGGTGGGCAGCCCCAGCATTTT
CASRRDRGGQPQHF
>NA|TRBV14|TRBJ2-1|NA
TGTGCCAGCAGCCAAGCTTCACGCAACAATGAGCAGTTCTTC
CASSQASRNNEQFF
>NA|TRBV19|TRBJ1-2|NA
TGTGCCAGTAGTATTAGGGACGGGGAAATTAACTATGGCTACACCTTC
CASSIRDGEINYGYTF
>few|TRBV21-1|TRBJ2-1|NA
TGTGCCAGCAGCAAAGGTATGGGGACTAGCGATAATGAGCAGTTCTTC
CASSKGMGTSDNEQFF
>once|TRBV6-5|TRBJ2-2|TRBD2
TGTGCCAGCAGTCGACTAGCGGGGATCACCGGGGAGCTGTTTTTT
CASSRLAGITGELFF
>NA|TRBV5-8|TRBJ2-3|TRBD2
TGTGCCAGCAGCTCGGGACTAGCGGGAGCCGTAGATACGCAGTATTTT
CASSSGLAGAVDTQYF
>NA|TRBV5-1|TRBJ2-1|NA
TGCGCCAGCAGCTTAACGATACAGGGCTCCTACAATGAGCAGTTCTTC
CASSLTIQGSYNEQFF
>NA|TRBV6-5|TRBJ2-7|TRBD1
TGTGCCAGCAGTTATCAAGACAGGGCCTACGAGCAGTACTTC
CASSYQDRAYEQYF
>NA|TRBV4-2|TRBJ2-1|TRBD2
TGTGCCAGCAGCCCAGGGGTTAGCGGGAGTAAAAATGAGCAGTTCTTC
CASSPGVSGSKNEQFF
>NA|TRBV6-5|TRBJ1-5|NA
TGTGCCAGCAGAAGTACGAACAATCAGCCCCAGCATTTT
CASRSTNNQPQHF
>NA|TRBV11-3|TRBJ2-2|NA
TGTGCCAGCAGCCCTAAGCAGGCATCAGGGGAGCTGTTTTTT
CASSPKQASGELFF
>few|TRBV5-1|TRBJ2-3|TRBD1
TGCGCCAGCAGCCCGACCGGACAGGGGGCAATAACAGATACGCAGTATTTT
CASSPTGQGAITDTQYF
>once|TRBV5-6|TRBJ2-7|NA
TGTGCCAGCAGCTTGGTGGACGGAACCTACGAGCAGTACTTC
CASSLVDGTYEQYF
>few|TRBV6-1|TRBJ2-7|TRBD2
TGTGCCAGCAGTGAACTAGCGGGGAGCTCCTACGAGCAGTACTTC
CASSELAGSSYEQYF
>NA|TRBV18|TRBJ1-6|NA
TGTGCCAGCTCACCGATGGGCAGTGATAATTCACCCCTCCACTTT
CASSPMGSDNSPLHF
>NA|TRBV6-1|TRBJ1-3|TRBD1
TGTGCCAGCAGTGAAAGGGGGCAGAGTGGGGCCATATACGTAAACACCATATATTTT
CASSERGQSGAIYVNTIYF
>NA|TRBV27|TRBJ2-2|TRBD1
TGTGCCAGCAGTTTCAGGGGGCGGGTGCCCGGGGAGCTGTTTTTT
CASSFRGRVPGELFF
>NA|TRBV5-6|TRBJ2-4|NA
TGTGCCAGCAGCTTGGACAACAAAAACATTCAGTACTTC
CASSLDNKNIQYF
>few|TRBV5-6|TRBJ1-2|NA
TGTGCCAGCAGCCCCGCGGGACACGGACCTAACTATGGCTACACCTTC
CASSPAGHGPNYGYTF
>NA|TRBV5-1|TRBJ1-4|NA
TGCGCCAGCAGCTTCAATACAGTAGGAGAAAAACTGTTTTTT
CASSFNTVGEKLFF
>NA|TRBV6-1|TRBJ2-7|TRBD2
TGTGCCAGCAGTGAACGCGGGGGAACCTACGAGCAGTACTTC
CASSERGGTYEQYF
>NA|TRBV19|TRBJ2-5|TRBD1
TGTGCCAGTAGTTTCGCAGGGGGCCGGGGACAAGAGACCCAGTACTTC
CASSFAGGRGQETQYF
>medium-sized|TRBV19|TRBJ2-1|NA
TGTGCCAGTAGTATGGGGATTGCGCGGGATTTTGTTCGTGGAGGTGAGCAGTTCTTC
CASSMGIARDFVRGGEQFF
>NA|TRBV30|TRBJ1-5|NA
TGTGCCTGGAGTGTACGGGCGGGGGATAGCAATCAGCCCCAGCATTTT
CAWSVRAGDSNQPQHF
>NA|TRBV6-5|TRBJ2-5|TRBD2
TGTGCCAGCAGCCTAGCGGGTACCCAAGAGACCCAGTACTTC
CASSLAGTQETQYF
>NA|TRBV12-3/TRBV12-4|TRBJ1-6|TRBD1
TGTGCCAGCGGTGGGACAGGGAGTTCACCCCTCCACTTT
CASGGTGSSPLHF